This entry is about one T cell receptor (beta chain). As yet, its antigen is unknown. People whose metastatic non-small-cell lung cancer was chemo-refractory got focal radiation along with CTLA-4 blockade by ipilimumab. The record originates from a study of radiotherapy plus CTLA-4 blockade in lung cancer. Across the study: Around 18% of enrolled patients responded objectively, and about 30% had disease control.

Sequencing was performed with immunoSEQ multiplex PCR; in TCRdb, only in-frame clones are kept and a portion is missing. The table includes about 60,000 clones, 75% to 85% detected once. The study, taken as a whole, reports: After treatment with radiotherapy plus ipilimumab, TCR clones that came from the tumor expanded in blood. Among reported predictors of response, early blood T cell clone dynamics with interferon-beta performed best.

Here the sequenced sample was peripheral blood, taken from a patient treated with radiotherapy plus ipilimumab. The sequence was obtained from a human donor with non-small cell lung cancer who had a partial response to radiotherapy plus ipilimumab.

The CDR3 coding sequence is TGCAGCGTTCCTGGACTAGCGGGGGGGCCTGATACGCAGTATTTT. Its translation is CSVPGLAGGPDTQYF. The chain is built from TRBV29-1 and TRBJ2-3, with 15 bases fitting TRBD2. CDR3 size: 15 residues. In germline, CDR1 is SQVTM, CDR2 ANQGSEA. The junction had 6 bases not matched to a gene; V was cut back by 5 bases and J by 6 bases.